The sequence of this T cell receptor beta chain was determined in a study of T cell clones after liver transplantation. Overall study: Three of eight recipients were HCV-positive; others had non-autoimmune, non-viral indications. Without induction therapy, subjects received standard immunosuppression until 12-24 months post-transplant.

Sequenced by immunoSEQ multiplex PCR; TCRdb stores in-frame clones only, minus some. The table lists tens of thousands of clones, 83% of them singletons, with 2.8% in the top ten. Whole-study results and caveats: Donor-reactive sequences fell more than third party-reactive ones, suggesting partial deletion.

Deletions cut 8 bases from V and 0 bases from J, with 14 bases between. CDR3 length: 15 residues. Germline CDR1 MNHEY, CDR2 SVGAGI. In the case of this clone: Its specificity is unknown.

Sequenced material: CD4+ T cells from blood, taken at the 22-month timepoint. The source is a human patient who received a liver transplant. The graft donor may have contributed some T cells. The chain uses TRBV6-5 and TRBJ2-1; TRBD2 might be the D (6 bases). CDR3 nucleotides: TGTGCCAGCGCCTCTAGCGATAGCTCCTACAATGAGCAGTTCTTC. Its protein is CASASSDSSYNEQFF.